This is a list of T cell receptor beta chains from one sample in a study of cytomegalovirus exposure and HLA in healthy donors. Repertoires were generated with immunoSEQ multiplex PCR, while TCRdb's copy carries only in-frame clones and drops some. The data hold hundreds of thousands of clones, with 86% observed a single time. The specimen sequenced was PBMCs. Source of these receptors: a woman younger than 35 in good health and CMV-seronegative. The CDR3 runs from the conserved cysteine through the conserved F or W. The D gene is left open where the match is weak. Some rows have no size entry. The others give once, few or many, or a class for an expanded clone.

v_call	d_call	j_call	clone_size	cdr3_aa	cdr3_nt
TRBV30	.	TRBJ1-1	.	CAWDTIGTEAFF	TGTGCCTGGGACACGATCGGCACTGAAGCTTTCTTT
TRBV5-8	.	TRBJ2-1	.	CASSGTGLDSYNEQFF	TGTGCCAGCAGCGGAACCGGACTTGACTCCTACAATGAGCAGTTCTTC
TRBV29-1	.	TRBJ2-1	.	CSGDRAGNEQFF	TGCAGCGGTGACAGGGCGGGAAATGAGCAGTTCTTC
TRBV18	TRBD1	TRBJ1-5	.	CASSGTGGNQPQHF	TGTGCCAGCTCCGGGACAGGGGGGAATCAGCCCCAGCATTTT
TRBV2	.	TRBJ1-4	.	CASSVTGVGQGGKLFF	TGTGCCAGCAGTGTTACGGGGGTGGGCCAGGGAGGAAAACTGTTTTTT
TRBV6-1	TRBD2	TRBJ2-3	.	CASSGGTSASTDTQYF	TGTGCCAGCAGTGGGGGGACTAGCGCTAGCACAGATACGCAGTATTTT
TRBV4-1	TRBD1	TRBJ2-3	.	CASSRSRDRRLWPDTQYF	TGCGCCAGCAGCCGATCTCGGGACAGGAGGTTGTGGCCAGATACGCAGTATTTT
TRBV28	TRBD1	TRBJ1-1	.	CASSFGQVSTEAFF	TGTGCCAGCAGTTTCGGACAGGTATCCACTGAAGCTTTCTTT
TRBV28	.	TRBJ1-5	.	CASSLFRQTRQPQHF	TGTGCCAGCAGTTTATTCCGACAGACGAGGCAGCCCCAGCATTTT
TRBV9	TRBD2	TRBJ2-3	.	CASSVTSGEDTDTQYF	TGTGCCAGCAGCGTCACTAGCGGAGAAGACACAGATACGCAGTATTTT
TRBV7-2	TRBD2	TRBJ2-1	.	CASSLAGAGAYNEQFF	TGTGCCAGCAGCTTAGCGGGAGCGGGAGCGTACAATGAGCAGTTCTTC
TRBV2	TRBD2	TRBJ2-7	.	CASRGTSGLTYEQYF	TGTGCCAGCAGGGGGACTAGCGGGCTCACCTACGAGCAGTACTTC
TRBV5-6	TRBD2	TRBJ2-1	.	CASRPTGTSGVVDEQFF	TGTGCCAGCAGGCCGACCGGGACTAGCGGGGTGGTCGATGAGCAGTTCTTC
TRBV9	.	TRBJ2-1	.	CASSALVGSYNEQFF	TGTGCCAGCAGCGCACTAGTAGGCTCCTACAATGAGCAGTTCTTC
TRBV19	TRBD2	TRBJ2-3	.	CASRERGATDTQYF	TGTGCCAGTAGGGAGCGGGGGGCCACAGATACGCAGTATTTT
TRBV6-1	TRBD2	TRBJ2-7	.	CASSPGLAGAYEQYF	TGTGCCAGCAGCCCCGGACTAGCGGGAGCCTACGAGCAGTACTTC
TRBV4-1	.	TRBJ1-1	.	CASSQVGQSEAFF	TGCGCCAGCAGCCAAGTCGGACAGAGTGAAGCTTTCTTT
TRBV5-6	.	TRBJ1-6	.	CASSLGVQGNSPLHF	TGTGCCAGCAGCTTAGGAGTCCAGGGGAATTCACCCCTCCACTTT
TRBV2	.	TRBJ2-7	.	CASSEIRDTSYEQYF	TGTGCCAGCAGTGAAATTCGTGACACTTCCTACGAGCAGTACTTC
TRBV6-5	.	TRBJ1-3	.	CASSFDRYSGNTIYF	TGTGCCAGCAGTTTTGACAGGTACTCTGGAAACACCATATATTTT
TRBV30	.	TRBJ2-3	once	CAWSSGARRTDTQYF	TGTGCCTGGAGTAGTGGGGCTCGGCGCACAGATACGCAGTATTTT
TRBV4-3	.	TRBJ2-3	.	CASSQDLTGRADTQYF	TGCGCCAGCAGCCAAGATTTAACAGGGAGGGCAGATACGCAGTATTTT
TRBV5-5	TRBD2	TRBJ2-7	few	CASSLTSGLYEQYF	TGTGCCAGCAGCTTAACTAGCGGGCTCTACGAGCAGTACTTC
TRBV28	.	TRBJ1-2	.	CASSLRGGGNGYTF	TGTGCCAGCAGTTTAAGGGGCGGAGGGAATGGCTACACCTTC
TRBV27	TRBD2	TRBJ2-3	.	CASSRTSGGDTQYF	TGTGCCAGCAGCAGGACTAGCGGGGGGGATACGCAGTATTTT
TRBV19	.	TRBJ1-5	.	CASSQFGSQPQHF	TGTGCCAGTAGTCAGTTCGGGAGTCAGCCCCAGCATTTT
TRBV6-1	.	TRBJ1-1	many	CASRAITANTEAFF	TGTGCCAGCAGGGCGATAACAGCAAACACTGAAGCTTTCTTT
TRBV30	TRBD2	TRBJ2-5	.	CAWSSGTSARETQYF	TGTGCCTGGTCTAGCGGGACCTCAGCCCGGGAGACCCAGTACTTC
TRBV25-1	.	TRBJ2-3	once	CASSAGQIGGTDTQYF	TGTGCCAGCAGCGCGGGACAGATAGGGGGAACAGATACGCAGTATTTT
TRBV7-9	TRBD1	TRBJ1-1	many	CASSLGTGALEAFF	TGTGCCAGCAGCTTGGGGACAGGGGCCCTTGAAGCTTTCTTT
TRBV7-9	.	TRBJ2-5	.	CASSLAPTDRQETQYF	TGTGCCAGCAGCTTAGCCCCGACAGATCGCCAAGAGACCCAGTACTTC
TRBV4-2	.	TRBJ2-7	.	CASSQLSSGSRYEQYF	TGTGCCAGCAGCCAGTTAAGTAGTGGTAGCCGGTACGAGCAGTACTTC
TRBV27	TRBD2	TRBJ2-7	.	CASSSPQAGNYEQYF	TGTGCCAGCAGTTCCCCCCAAGCGGGAAACTACGAGCAGTACTTC
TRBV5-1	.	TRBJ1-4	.	CASSLVAQGQGEKLFF	TGCGCCAGCAGCTTGGTAGCCCAGGGGCAGGGGGAAAAACTGTTTTTT
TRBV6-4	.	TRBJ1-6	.	CASSDLPGDRRSLHF	TGTGCCAGCAGTGACTTACCCGGGGATCGACGGTCCCTCCACTTT
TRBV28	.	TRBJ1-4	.	CASSLTWGQANEKLFF	TGTGCCAGCAGTTTGACGTGGGGGCAGGCTAATGAAAAACTGTTTTTT
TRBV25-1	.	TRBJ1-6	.	CASSEIGGADNSPLHF	TGTGCCAGCAGTGAAATCGGGGGGGCAGATAATTCACCCCTCCACTTT
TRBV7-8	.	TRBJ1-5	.	CASSRDLNQPQHF	TGTGCCAGCAGCCGGGATCTCAATCAGCCCCAGCATTTT
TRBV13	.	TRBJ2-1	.	CASSPRLGSNEQFF	TGTGCCAGCAGCCCCCGACTAGGGAGCAATGAGCAGTTCTTC
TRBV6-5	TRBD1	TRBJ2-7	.	CASSRQGSEQYF	TGTGCCAGCAGCCGACAGGGGTCCGAGCAGTACTTC
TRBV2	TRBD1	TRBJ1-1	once	CASRQGMNTEAFF	TGTGCCAGTCGACAGGGTATGAACACTGAAGCTTTCTTT
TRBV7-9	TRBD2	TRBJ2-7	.	CASSLGLGEGEQYF	TGTGCCAGCAGCCTCGGACTGGGGGAGGGCGAGCAGTACTTC
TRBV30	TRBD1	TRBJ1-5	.	CAWSVRGQGMWQPQHF	TGTGCCTGGAGTGTACGGGGACAGGGGATGTGGCAGCCCCAGCATTTT